This TCR beta chain was identified during a study of T cells in Graves' hyperthyroidism and ophthalmopathy. Amplification targeted TCR beta CDR3 regions from RNA transcripts. An initial round of RT-PCR targeting the TCR CDR3 relied on the HTBI primer set. TCRdb called the multiplex PCR reads again in MiXCR, with one record for every CDR3 protein. The data contain 690,000 or so distinct CDR3 sequences, under 20% of them seen just once; the ten biggest clones take up roughly a sixth. General observations from the study: Ophthalmopathy prediction by the model preceded onset by a median roughly 6 months.

As concerns this clonotype: Its antigen is as yet unknown.

The length of the CDR3 is 15 residues. CDR1 and CDR2 from the germline V gene are SGHRS and YFSETQ. After removal of 4 bases from V and 4 bases from J, the junction contained 10 bases not matched to a gene. V and J are TRBV5-1 and TRBJ1-1; TRBD1 matches 7 bases. The source of this sequence is a woman aged 50 to 60 with Graves' hyperthyroidism that later progressed to Graves' ophthalmopathy. Sequencing was done on a sample of blood. As DNA, the CDR3 is TGCGCCAGCAGCCCTACGACAGGGTTTAGCACTGAAGCTTTCTTT. Its translation: CASSPTTGFSTEAFF. Full variable domain (rest looked up from reference TRBV5-1 and TRBJ1-1): KAGVTQTPRYLIKTRGQQVTLSCSPISGHRSVSWYQQTPGQGLQFLFEYFSETQRNKGNFPGRFSGRQFSNSRSEMNVSTLELGDSALYLCASSPTTGFSTEAFFGQGTRLTVV.